These 18 T cell receptor beta chains came from one sample sequenced in a study of patients and donors after allogeneic stem cell transplantation. MiXCR was run by TCRdb on the RT-PCR reads, yielding one entry per CDR3 protein. The sample comprises about 210,000 distinct CDR3 sequences, more than 35% of which are singletons, and around 10% rests with the top ten. Sequencing used blood, either unsorted or a sorted T cell fraction (not recorded which). Source of these receptors: a human donor who was either an allogeneic HSCT recipient or a stem cell or donor lymphocyte infusion donor (not recorded which). It is not recorded whose cells these are; they may come from a transplant donor.

V gene TRBV20-1 combines with J gene TRBJ1-5, with a weak D call TRBD1 (6 bases). Germline-derived CDR1 and CDR2 are DFQATT and SNEGSKA (reference sequence). The V end was cut by 6 bases, the J end by 2 bases, with 17 bases between. There are 15 residues in the CDR3. The CDR3 region has the DNA TGCAGTGCCTGGGACACCGGATACGGCAATCAGCCCCAGCATTTT. It yields the protein CSAWDTGYGNQPQHF.

The CDR3 region is CASRTSGFYNEQFF. Here the CDR3 DNA reads TGTGCCAGCCGGACTAGCGGGTTCTACAATGAGCAGTTCTTC. This chain uses TRBV28 with TRBJ2-1; 11 bases line up with TRBD2. Trimming took 8 bases from V and 3 from J; bases not matched to a gene: 3. CDR3 length: 14 residues. CDR1 and CDR2 (germline): MDHEN, SYDVKM.

The chain's CDR3 is CASSSGMKTQYF. The CDR3, as DNA: TGTGCCAGCAGTTCTGGGATGAAGACCCAGTACTTC. The chain combines TRBV6-6 with TRBJ2-5; D gene uncertain. The germline V gene has CDR1 MNHNY and CDR2 SVGAGI (reference sequence). CDR3 length equals 12 residues. Trimming took 4 bases from V and 6 from J, leaving 9 bases between them.

This chain uses TRBV11-2 with TRBJ2-7; no definite D call. Germline V lookup: CDR1 SGHAT, CDR2 FQNNGV. This CDR3 spans 13 amino acids. With 1 base removed from V and 2 bases from J, the gap between germline ends came to 6 bases. The CDR3 region is CASSLGRPYEQYF. CDR3 in DNA: TGTGCCAGCAGCTTAGGCAGACCCTACGAGCAGTACTTC.

This clonotype was picked up many times. The chain carries TRBV9 and TRBJ1-6; D gene ambiguous. This CDR3 comprises 14 residues. V gave up 1 base and J gave up 9 bases, with 11 bases separating them. CDR1 is SGDLS, CDR2 YYNGEE, per germline. The CDR3 bases are TGTGCCAGCAGCGTAAGTTACGGGTTTTCACCCCTCCACTTT. It yields the protein CASSVSYGFSPLHF.

The rearrangement links TRBV4-1 to TRBJ2-7; D possibly corresponds to TRBD1 (5 bases). Per germline, CDR1 MGHRA and CDR2 YSYEKL. With 1 base removed from V and 3 bases from J, the gap between germline ends came to 16 bases. The length of the CDR3 is 16 residues. The CDR3 DNA follows: TGCGCCAGCAGCCAAGTAGCCTCCAGGGAAGGCTACGAGCAGTACTTC. This codes for CASSQVASREGYEQYF.

The table lists this clonotype with a few counts. The chain combines TRBV6-2 or TRBV6-3 with TRBJ1-5; D is ambiguous. V was pared by 6 bases and J by 7 bases, with 13 bases between. Germline values: CDR1 MNHEY, CDR2 SVGEGT. This CDR3 has 13 amino acids. CDR3 in amino acids: CASSRPMGQPQHF. Written as DNA, the CDR3 is TGTGCCAGCAGCCGACCCATGGGGCAGCCCCAGCATTTT.

This clonotype was counted between two and nine times. This sequence joins TRBV29-1 and TRBJ2-5; D is uncertain. Trimming pared 6 bases from V and 3 bases from J, leaving 8 bases between. Germline CDR1 and CDR2: SQVTM and ANQGSEA. The length of the CDR3 is 11 residues. CDR3 in amino acids: CSVAVKETQYF. The CDR3, as DNA: TGCAGCGTGGCGGTTAAAGAGACCCAGTACTTC.

This clonotype was observed a few times. V gene TRBV7-9 combines with J gene TRBJ1-1; tentatively, D is TRBD1 (5 bases). The CDR3 extends over 12 amino acids. Germline V gene sequence: CDR1 SEHNR, CDR2 FQNEAQ (reference sequence). The germline V and J ends were trimmed by 5 bases and 8 bases, with 12 bases remaining between them. CDR3 in amino acids: CASSLKGREAFF. As DNA, the CDR3 is TGTGCCAGCAGCCTCAAGGGGAGGGAAGCTTTCTTT. Complete variable domain (other parts from reference TRBV7-9 and TRBJ1-1): DTGVSQNPRHKITKRGQNVTFRCDPISEHNRLYWYRQTLGQGPEFLTYFQNEAQLEKSRLLSDRFSAERPKGSFSTLEIQRTEQGDSAMYLCASSLKGREAFFGQGTRLTVV.

V is TRBV20-1 and J is TRBJ2-1, with D possibly being TRBD2 (6 bases). The CDR3 loop spans 14 amino acids. V was trimmed by 6 bases and J by 0 bases, leaving 12 bases between them. Germline CDR1 reads DFQATT; CDR2 reads SNEGSKA (reference sequence). The CDR3 sequence: CSAGLPSSYNEQFF. As DNA, the CDR3 is TGCAGTGCGGGACTCCCTAGCTCCTACAATGAGCAGTTCTTC.

The chain links TRBV12-3 or TRBV12-4 to TRBJ2-7, with 10 positions matching TRBD1. The CDR3 is 13 amino acids. J gave up 5 bases and V 7 bases, and 5 bases lay outside the gene matches. CDR3 protein: CASTWTGGHEQYF. CDR3 in DNA: TGTGCCAGCACCTGGACAGGGGGACACGAGCAGTACTTC.

This clonotype has only a few counts. The rearrangement uses TRBV18 and TRBJ1-6, with D possibly being TRBD1 (6 bases). V was clipped by 0 bases and J by 8 bases, with 11 bases between them. The CDR3 is 15 amino acids. CDR1 is KGHSH and CDR2 is LQKENI in the germline V gene. Written as DNA, the CDR3 is TGTGCCAGCTCACCACCTGGCAGGGGCGATTCACCCCTCCACTTT. Amino acids: CASSPPGRGDSPLHF.

This CDR3 is CASSLSLGTGELFF. CDR3 DNA sequence: TGTGCCAGCAGCTTAAGCCTAGGCACCGGGGAGCTGTTTTTT. This chain links TRBV5-5 with TRBJ2-2, with no clear D. The CDR3 runs to 14 residues. Germline loops: CDR1 SGHKS, CDR2 YYEKEE (reference sequence). Deletions cut 2 bases from V and 4 bases from J, with 9 bases between.

V usage is TRBV7-9 and J usage is TRBJ2-7; 8 nucleotides align to TRBD1. After removal of 5 bases from V and 4 bases from J, the junction contained 10 bases not matched to a gene. Germline CDR1 reads SEHNR; CDR2 reads FQNEAQ (reference sequence). The CDR3 totals 15 residues. CDR3 amino acids: CASSLPTGGRYEQYF. Written as DNA, the CDR3 is TGTGCCAGCAGCCTACCCACAGGGGGAAGGTACGAGCAGTACTTC. The full variable domain, in which reference TRBV7-9 and TRBJ2-7 provide the parts outside the CDR3, is DTGVSQNPRHKITKRGQNVTFRCDPISEHNRLYWYRQTLGQGPEFLTYFQNEAQLEKSRLLSDRFSAERPKGSFSTLEIQRTEQGDSAMYLCASSLPTGGRYEQYFGPGTRLTVT.

CDR3 sequence: CASSLGTGGSQPQHF. In DNA form, the CDR3 reads TGCGCCAGCAGCTTGGGTACAGGGGGAAGTCAGCCCCAGCATTTT. The rearrangement joins TRBV5-1 to TRBJ1-5, with 8 bases fitting TRBD1. CDR1 SGHRS and CDR2 YFSETQ come from the germline V gene. The CDR3 length is 15 residues. Germline trimming cut 0 bases from V and 6 bases from J; bases unmatched to any gene: 5.

This clonotype was seen a few times. The V gene is TRBV12-3 or TRBV12-4, the J gene TRBJ1-3; no definite D call. V shed 4 bases and J shed 6 bases, with 10 bases lying between them. CDR3 size: 13 residues. The CDR3 bases are TGTGCCAGCAGTTCCAACGGGGAAAACACCATATATTTT. Translating gives CASSSNGENTIYF.

This clonotype showed up just a few times. The V and J genes are TRBV10-2 and TRBJ1-6, with 7 bases that match TRBD1. Looked up from germline, CDR1 is WSHSY and CDR2 is SAAADI. CDR3 length: 13 residues. Trimming removed 7 bases from V and 6 bases from J; junction bases left unmatched: 3. CDR3 coding DNA: TGCGCCAGCACGGACAGGATTAATTCACCCCTCCACTTT. Protein product: CASTDRINSPLHF.

This clonotype was seen a handful of times. The chain combines TRBV6-5 with TRBJ1-2; D not resolved. V lost 0 bases to trimming and J lost 2 bases, with 7 bases between them. Germline V CDR1 and CDR2: MNHEY, SVGAGI. The CDR3 length is 14 residues. Here the CDR3 DNA reads TGTGCCAGCAGTTACTCTCGACAAAACTATGGCTACACCTTC. Translation gives CASSYSRQNYGYTF.